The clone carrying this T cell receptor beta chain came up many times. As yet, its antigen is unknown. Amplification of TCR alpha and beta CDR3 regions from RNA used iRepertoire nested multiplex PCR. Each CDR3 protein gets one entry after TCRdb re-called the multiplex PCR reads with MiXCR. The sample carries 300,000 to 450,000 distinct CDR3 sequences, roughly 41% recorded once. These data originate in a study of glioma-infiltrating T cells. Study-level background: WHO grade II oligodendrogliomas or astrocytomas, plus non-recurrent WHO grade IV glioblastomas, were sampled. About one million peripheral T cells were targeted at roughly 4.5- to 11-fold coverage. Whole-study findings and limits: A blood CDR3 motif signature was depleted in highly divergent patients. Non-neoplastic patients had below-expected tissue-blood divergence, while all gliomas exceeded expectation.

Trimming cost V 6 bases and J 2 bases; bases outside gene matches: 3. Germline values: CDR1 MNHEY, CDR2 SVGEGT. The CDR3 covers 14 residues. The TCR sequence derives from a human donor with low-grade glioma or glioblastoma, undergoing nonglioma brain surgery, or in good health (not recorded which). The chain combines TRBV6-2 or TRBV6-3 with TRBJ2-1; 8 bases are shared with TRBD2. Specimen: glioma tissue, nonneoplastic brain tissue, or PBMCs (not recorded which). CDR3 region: CASRVAGPYNEQFF. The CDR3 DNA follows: TGTGCCAGCAGGGTAGCGGGACCCTACAATGAGCAGTTCTTC.